Listed below are T cell receptor beta chains from one sample, sequenced in a study of cytomegalovirus exposure and HLA in healthy donors. Using immunoSEQ multiplex PCR, the repertoire was profiled, and TCRdb retains in-frame clones only, with some absent. The sample includes some 180,000 clones, roughly 80% seen only once; the top ten take roughly 1.6%. The specimen was PBMCs. The receptors come from a woman aged 18-29 years in good health and CMV-seronegative. The CDR3 runs from the conserved cysteine through the conserved F or W. The D gene is left open where the match is weak. Not all rows give a size; the values are once, few, many and, for expanded clones, a class.

J: TRBJ2-1
size: -
V: TRBV6-1
D: TRBD1
CDR3: CASSEGKGGMVYNEQFF
DNA: TGTGCCAGCAGTGAAGGAAAAGGGGGCATGGTCTACAATGAGCAGTTCTTC

J: TRBJ2-2
size: -
V: TRBV6-1
D: TRBD2
CDR3: CASSENRLAGNTGELFF
DNA: TGTGCCAGCAGTGAAAATCGTCTAGCGGGTAACACCGGGGAGCTGTTTTTT

J: TRBJ2-3
size: -
V: TRBV29-1
D: TRBD2
CDR3: CSVRGLEREATQYF
DNA: TGCAGCGTTCGAGGACTGGAGCGGGAGGCTACGCAGTATTTT

J: TRBJ1-6
size: -
V: TRBV11-3
D: TRBD1
CDR3: CASSLYRGAKGSPLHF
DNA: TGTGCCAGCAGCCTATACAGGGGCGCGAAGGGGTCACCCCTCCACTTT

J: TRBJ2-1
size: -
V: TRBV5-1
D: TRBD2
CDR3: CASSLSAGSPYNEQFF
DNA: TGCGCCAGCAGCTTATCAGCGGGGTCCCCCTACAATGAGCAGTTCTTC

J: TRBJ2-3
size: -
V: TRBV6-5
D: -
CDR3: CASSYGLPGDTQYF
DNA: TGTGCCAGCAGTTACGGACTCCCCGGGGATACGCAGTATTTT

J: TRBJ2-3
size: -
V: TRBV29-1
D: -
CDR3: CSVEDWEGEETNTQYF
DNA: TGCAGCGTTGAAGATTGGGAGGGGGAGGAGACTAATACGCAGTATTTT

J: TRBJ2-1
size: -
V: TRBV7-9
D: -
CDR3: CASSRPTVSYNEQFF
DNA: TGTGCCAGCAGCCGACCGACAGTGTCCTACAATGAGCAGTTCTTC

J: TRBJ2-2
size: -
V: TRBV11-2
D: TRBD1
CDR3: CASSLDRGQIGELFF
DNA: TGTGCCAGCAGCCTCGACAGGGGGCAGATCGGGGAGCTGTTTTTT

J: TRBJ2-1
size: -
V: TRBV28
D: TRBD2
CDR3: CASSGHITGLLYNEQFF
DNA: TGTGCCAGCAGTGGACATATCACGGGACTACTCTACAATGAGCAGTTCTTC

J: TRBJ2-1
size: once
V: TRBV29-1
D: -
CDR3: CSVEWYGSVGGEQFF
DNA: TGCAGCGTTGAATGGTATGGTAGCGTGGGCGGTGAGCAGTTCTTC

J: TRBJ2-3
size: -
V: TRBV7-9
D: TRBD2
CDR3: CASSYSGSRADTQYF
DNA: TGTGCCAGCAGTTATAGCGGGAGTAGGGCAGATACGCAGTATTTT

J: TRBJ2-1
size: -
V: TRBV19
D: -
CDR3: CASSIYPGSYNEQFF
DNA: TGTGCCAGTAGTATATATCCGGGTTCCTACAATGAGCAGTTCTTC

J: TRBJ1-5
size: few
V: TRBV2
D: -
CDR3: CASSESPRNNQPQHF
DNA: TGTGCCAGCAGTGAATCACCCAGAAACAATCAGCCCCAGCATTTT

J: TRBJ1-2
size: -
V: TRBV7-9
D: TRBD1
CDR3: CASSLGAGGVEYGYTF
DNA: TGTGCCAGCAGCTTAGGGGCAGGGGGCGTTGAATATGGCTACACCTTC

J: TRBJ1-5
size: -
V: TRBV28
D: -
CDR3: CASSSTRAGWGQPQHF
DNA: TGTGCCAGCAGTTCCACCCGGGCAGGGTGGGGTCAGCCCCAGCATTTT

J: TRBJ1-2
size: -
V: TRBV11-3
D: -
CDR3: CASSPPRTDRPGGYTF
DNA: TGTGCCAGCAGCCCCCCGCGGACAGACCGCCCGGGTGGCTACACCTTC

J: TRBJ1-2
size: once
V: TRBV27
D: -
CDR3: CASRGSYGYTF
DNA: TGTGCCAGTCGGGGGAGTTATGGCTACACCTTC

J: TRBJ2-3
size: -
V: TRBV19
D: TRBD2
CDR3: CASSPPGLAGSTDTQYF
DNA: TGTGCCAGTAGCCCCCCCGGACTAGCGGGGAGCACAGATACGCAGTATTTT

J: TRBJ2-1
size: -
V: TRBV18
D: -
CDR3: CASSPIMFSSYNEQFF
DNA: TGTGCCAGCTCACCAATTATGTTCAGCTCCTACAATGAGCAGTTCTTC

J: TRBJ1-3
size: few
V: TRBV28
D: -
CDR3: CASNGVGNTIYF
DNA: TGTGCCAGCAACGGGGTGGGGAACACCATATATTTT

J: TRBJ1-1
size: -
V: TRBV14
D: TRBD1
CDR3: CASSWGQGYGDTEAFF
DNA: TGTGCCAGCAGCTGGGGACAGGGGTATGGGGACACTGAAGCTTTCTTT

J: TRBJ2-1
size: -
V: TRBV28
D: TRBD2
CDR3: CASSLWDSLAGVNNEQFF
DNA: TGTGCCAGCAGTTTATGGGACTCACTAGCGGGAGTAAATAATGAGCAGTTCTTC

J: TRBJ2-7
size: -
V: TRBV4-3
D: -
CDR3: CASSQDRYRSYEQYF
DNA: TGCGCCAGCAGCCAAGATCGGTACAGGTCCTACGAGCAGTACTTC

J: TRBJ2-1
size: -
V: TRBV7-7
D: -
CDR3: CASSPGVNYNEQFF
DNA: TGTGCTAGCAGCCCCGGGGTTAACTACAATGAGCAGTTCTTC

J: TRBJ2-5
size: -
V: TRBV7-9
D: TRBD2
CDR3: CASSLVAGVETQYF
DNA: TGTGCCAGCAGCTTAGTCGCGGGAGTAGAGACCCAGTACTTC

J: TRBJ1-5
size: -
V: TRBV30
D: TRBD1
CDR3: CAWTPGGGQPQHF
DNA: TGTGCCTGGACCCCAGGGGGCGGTCAGCCCCAGCATTTT

J: TRBJ2-3
size: -
V: TRBV28
D: -
CDR3: CASSLGARDTQYF
DNA: TGTGCCAGCAGTTTAGGTGCCAGAGATACGCAGTATTTT

J: TRBJ1-5
size: -
V: TRBV6-5
D: -
CDR3: CASSYSADSNQPQHF
DNA: TGTGCCAGCAGTTACTCGGCGGATAGCAATCAGCCCCAGCATTTT

J: TRBJ1-4
size: -
V: TRBV11-3
D: TRBD1
CDR3: CASSLGWTGEEKLFF
DNA: TGTGCCAGCAGCCTAGGATGGACAGGGGAGGAAAAACTGTTTTTT

J: TRBJ1-1
size: -
V: TRBV6-5
D: -
CDR3: CASTTFGEMNTEAFF
DNA: TGTGCCAGCACCACTTTCGGGGAAATGAACACTGAAGCTTTCTTT

J: TRBJ2-1
size: -
V: TRBV7-9
D: TRBD1
CDR3: CSSSLDRGSKFF
DNA: TGTTCCAGCAGCTTAGACAGGGGGTCGAAGTTCTTC

J: TRBJ1-2
size: -
V: TRBV27
D: TRBD1
CDR3: CASSLQAGGGYGYTF
DNA: TGTGCCAGCAGTTTACAGGCAGGGGGTGGCTATGGCTACACCTTC

J: TRBJ2-5
size: -
V: TRBV18
D: -
CDR3: CASSPSEKGYPQETQYF
DNA: TGTGCCAGCTCACCCTCCGAAAAGGGGTACCCTCAAGAGACCCAGTACTTC

J: TRBJ2-1
size: -
V: TRBV19
D: TRBD2
CDR3: CASTEGGVAGYNEQFF
DNA: TGTGCCAGTACGGAAGGTGGGGTAGCGGGCTACAATGAGCAGTTCTTC

J: TRBJ1-4
size: -
V: TRBV10-3
D: -
CDR3: CAISESMGLGNEKLFF
DNA: TGTGCCATCAGTGAGTCGATGGGACTGGGGAATGAAAAACTGTTTTTT

J: TRBJ2-2
size: once
V: TRBV15
D: TRBD1
CDR3: CATSYRQGGSTGELFF
DNA: TGTGCCACCAGCTATCGACAGGGCGGTAGCACCGGGGAGCTGTTTTTT

J: TRBJ2-5
size: -
V: TRBV29-1
D: TRBD2
CDR3: CSVFGLAGQETQYF
DNA: TGCAGCGTCTTCGGACTAGCGGGCCAAGAGACCCAGTACTTC

J: TRBJ1-2
size: -
V: TRBV6-5
D: -
CDR3: CASSLTLSGGYTF
DNA: TGTGCCAGCAGTTTGACTTTAAGCGGTGGCTACACCTTC

J: TRBJ2-1
size: -
V: TRBV4-1
D: TRBD2
CDR3: CASSQDGGTSRRQFF
DNA: TGCGCCAGCAGCCAAGATGGTGGGACTAGCAGGCGGCAGTTCTTC

J: TRBJ2-1
size: -
V: TRBV19
D: TRBD2
CDR3: CASSGGSVYEQFF
DNA: TGTGCCAGTAGTGGCGGGAGTGTGTATGAGCAGTTCTTC

J: TRBJ1-5
size: -
V: TRBV7-9
D: -
CDR3: CASSSTSGPGQPQHF
DNA: TGTGCCAGCAGCTCTACCTCGGGTCCTGGGCAGCCCCAGCATTTT

J: TRBJ2-3
size: -
V: TRBV27
D: TRBD2
CDR3: CASSPGTSGRRQYF
DNA: TGTGCCAGCAGTCCCGGGACTAGCGGGAGGAGGCAGTATTTT

J: TRBJ1-3
size: -
V: TRBV28
D: -
CDR3: CASSFGGTGNTIYF
DNA: TGTGCCAGCAGTTTCGGGGGTACTGGAAACACCATATATTTT

J: TRBJ2-5
size: once
V: TRBV2
D: -
CDR3: CASRDPRVAQGPNQETQYF
DNA: TGTGCCAGCAGGGACCCCCGAGTCGCCCAGGGCCCGAACCAAGAGACCCAGTACTTC

J: TRBJ2-7
size: -
V: TRBV2
D: -
CDR3: CASSEGWSSDSYEQYF
DNA: TGTGCCAGCAGTGAAGGTTGGTCTAGCGACTCCTACGAGCAGTACTTC

J: TRBJ2-1
size: -
V: TRBV29-1
D: TRBD1
CDR3: CSVGRDRARDEQFF
DNA: TGCAGCGTTGGCCGGGACAGGGCGAGGGATGAGCAGTTCTTC